One and the same sample provided the 13 T cell receptor beta chains below, sequenced in a study of T cells in Graves' hyperthyroidism and ophthalmopathy. Amplified TCR beta CDR3 regions derived from RNA transcripts. The HTBI primer set drove a first-round RT-PCR of the TCR CDR3. Each CDR3 protein is one row after TCRdb ran MiXCR on the multiplex PCR reads. The repertoire holds about half a million distinct CDR3 sequences, with about 20% as singletons. The sequencing sample was made of blood. These receptors all come from a man between 35 and 55 years old with Graves' ophthalmopathy.

This clonotype was counted a few times. The V and J genes are TRBV5-1 and TRBJ1-2; D ambiguous. This CDR3 contains 16 residues. V was shortened by 4 bases and J by 0 bases, with 16 bases between the two germline ends. Germline V gene data show CDR1 as SGHRS and CDR2 as YFSETQ. The CDR3 DNA reads TGCGCCAGCAGCCCCCTCAGCGCAGCCACTAACTATGGCTACACCTTC. It yields the protein CASSPLSAATNYGYTF.

This clonotype was counted many times. The chain couples TRBV28 to TRBJ2-5; weak D call: TRBD2 (6 bases). From germline, CDR1 is MDHEN and CDR2 SYDVKM. The CDR3 is 14 residues long. V gave up 3 bases and J gave up 2 bases, with 10 bases separating them. The CDR3 DNA reads as TGTGCCAGCAGTTTTACACGGGGGCAAGAGACCCAGTACTTC. As protein: CASSFTRGQETQYF.

V is TRBV10-3 and J is TRBJ1-3, with a possible D match to TRBD1 (6 bases). V lost 4 bases and J lost 3, with 16 bases in between. The CDR3 loop spans 16 amino acids. From germline, CDR1 is ENHRY and CDR2 SYGVKD. The CDR3 reads CAISAQRTVYGNTIYF. As DNA, the CDR3 is TGTGCCATCAGTGCCCAACGGACAGTTTATGGAAACACCATATATTTT.

A few counts support this clonotype. The rearrangement links TRBV7-9 to TRBJ1-2; D is uncertain. The ends were cut back, 1 base at V and 1 base at J, with 13 bases in the middle. The CDR3 runs to 16 residues. Per germline, CDR1 SEHNR and CDR2 FQNEAQ (reference sequence). In nucleotides, the CDR3 is TGTGCCAGCAGCTTAGTATCGGCAGGCCTTAACTATGGCTACACCTTC. It translates to CASSLVSAGLNYGYTF.

This clonotype was seen ten or more times. CDR3 sequence (DNA): TGTGCCAGCAGCAACCCCACGCAGTTCTACGAGCAGTACTTC. Its protein product is CASSNPTQFYEQYF. This sequence joins TRBV12-3 or TRBV12-4 and TRBJ2-7; D call uncertain. The CDR3 spans 14 residues. The V end lost 6 bases, the J end lost 3 bases, and 15 bases lay between the germline ends.

In its sample, this clonotype was seen many times. The rearrangement links TRBV30 to TRBJ2-1; D call uncertain. The CDR3 is 10 residues long. V was shortened by 8 bases and J by 4 bases, with 6 bases between the two germline ends. Germline V gene lookup returns CDR1 GTSNPN and CDR2 SVGIG (reference sequence). This chain's CDR3 is CAAKYNEQFF. Written as DNA, the CDR3 is TGTGCCGCCAAGTACAATGAGCAGTTCTTC.

This clonotype came up a few times. The rearrangement uses TRBV7-8 and TRBJ1-1, with TRBD1 as a possible D gene (6 bases). Germline CDR1 SGHVS, CDR2 FQNEAQ. This CDR3 spans 16 amino acids. V was pared by 5 bases and J by 1 base, with 17 bases between. The CDR3 sequence: CASSPRGGGANTEAFF. The CDR3 DNA follows: TGTGCCAGCAGCCCCCGGGGGGGGGGCGCGAACACTGAAGCTTTCTTT.

Only a few counts were recorded for this clonotype. The genes are TRBV6-2 or TRBV6-3 and TRBJ2-5; no firm D call. The CDR3 totals 16 residues. Germline lookup yields CDR1 MNHEY and CDR2 SVGEGT. Trimming took off 4 bases at V and 2 bases at J, with 17 bases between the two ends. CDR3 nucleotides: TGTGCCAGCAGTTCCTACCTACACGTTTCTCAAGAGACCCAGTACTTC. This gives the protein CASSSYLHVSQETQYF.

Comments on this clonotype: A much bigger clone sits one base away, suggesting this may be a read error. The V call is TRBV9, the J call TRBJ1-1; D is undetermined. The CDR3 has 17 amino acids. Per the germline V gene, CDR1 is SGDLS and CDR2 is YYNGEE. Between the trimmed V and J ends, which lost 3 bases and 1 base, there was a span of 19 bases. CDR3 in amino acids: CASSDPRGGGTNTEAFF. The CDR3 DNA sequence: TGTGCCAGCAGCGATCCACGCGGCGGCGGAACGAACACTGAAGCTTTCTTT. Based on the CDR3 plus reference TRBV9 and TRBJ1-1, the full variable domain is DSGVTQTPKHLITATGQRVTLRCSPRSGDLSVYWYQQSLDQGLQFLIQYYNGEERAKGNILERFSAQQFPDLHSELNLSSLELGDSALYFCASSDPRGGGTNTEAFFGQGTRLTVV.

This clonotype came up once. The chain is built from TRBV19 and TRBJ1-1; D unresolved. The CDR3 sequence is 13 residues long. Germline CDR1 reads LNHDA; CDR2 reads SQIVND (reference sequence). The V end was cut by 1 base, the J end by 2 bases, with 5 bases between. Here the CDR3 reads CASSIGPNTEAFF. In nucleotides, the CDR3 is TGTGCCAGTAGTATAGGTCCAAACACTGAAGCTTTCTTT.

This clonotype has at least ten counts. V is TRBV7-3 and J is TRBJ2-7; D ambiguous. With 4 bases removed from V and 4 bases from J, the gap between germline ends came to 11 bases. CDR1 SGHTA and CDR2 FQGTGA come from the germline V gene. This CDR3 comprises 13 residues. CDR3 protein: CASSSSVGYEQYF. The CDR3 DNA reads TGTGCCAGCAGCTCCTCGGTCGGTTACGAGCAGTACTTC.

The table lists this clonotype with a count of one. The chain employs TRBV9 and TRBJ2-7; D not certain. V was cut by 7 bases and J by 7 bases, with 18 bases left in between. In germline, CDR1 is SGDLS, CDR2 YYNGEE. This CDR3 has 13 residues. CDR3 region: CASSVFSSGEQYF. The CDR3 nucleotides read TGTGCCAGCTCTGTCTTTTCTTCGGGTGAGCAGTACTTC.

This clonotype was observed a handful of times. This chain links TRBV6-1 with TRBJ1-5; D is ambiguous. This CDR3 region has 15 residues. Looked up from germline, CDR1 is MNHNS and CDR2 is SASEGT. Trimming shortened V by 4 bases and J by 2 bases, and 12 bases separated the two germline ends. The CDR3 loop is CASSAQKGGNQPQHF. Written as DNA, the CDR3 is TGTGCCAGCAGTGCACAGAAGGGCGGCAATCAGCCCCAGCATTTT.